This note documents a single TCR beta chain sequence. These data originate in a study of blood T cell repertoires in COVID-19. Generated by immunoSEQ multiplex PCR, the TCRdb table keeps only in-frame clones and is missing some. The table shows around 25,000 clones, with 88% occurring only once. Trimming at V came to 0 bases and at J to 4 bases, leaving 6 bases not matched to a gene. CDR3 length: 15 amino acids. Germline V lookup: CDR1 SGHRS, CDR2 YFSETQ. V is TRBV5-1 and J is TRBJ1-1, with 7 bases identical to TRBD1. The TCR originated in a woman aged 45 to 65 with active COVID-19. The material sequenced was peripheral blood. The CDR3 DNA reads TGCGCCAGCAGCTTGGTATTACAGGGGAGCACTGAAGCTTTCTTT. Protein product: CASSLVLQGSTEAFF.